This passage covers 2 T cell receptor beta chains from one sample sequenced in a study of vaccination and CD4 T cells after COVID-19. The Oncomine TCR Beta short-read assay sequenced DNA from cultured CD4+ T cells. TCRdb recomputed calls from the PCR reads with MiXCR, one row per CDR3 protein. The sample has roughly 7,000 distinct CDR3 sequences, around 40% seen once. Sample treatment: roughly 10-day PBMC culture with coronavirus spike peptide pools or control peptides (ViraFEST assay). Collection of the unexposed donor's CD4+ T cells took place before the COVID-19 pandemic (2011-2018). These receptors' targets are unknown. The sample was CD4+ T cells from blood, cultured in vitro. These receptors were taken from a human donor in good health.

This clonotype turned up a few times. This chain connects TRBV7-2 to TRBJ2-7; D remains ambiguous. Germline lookup yields CDR1 SGHTA and CDR2 FQGNSA. CDR3 length equals 12 residues. The V end was cut by 4 bases, the J end by 7 bases, with 11 bases between. CDR3 sequence reads: CASSSYMGEQYF. CDR3 DNA: TGTGCCAGCAGCTCCTATATGGGGGAGCAGTACTTC.

CDR3 nucleotide sequence: TGCAGTGCTATGGGGAATTCTGGGGCCAACGTCCTGACTTTC. Encoded protein: CSAMGNSGANVLTF. This chain joins TRBV20-1 and TRBJ2-6; no firm D call. CDR1 is DFQATT, CDR2 SNEGSKA, per germline (reference sequence). The CDR3 is made up of 14 amino acids. The ends were cut back, 4 bases at V and 1 base at J, with 8 bases in the middle.